This entry lists 28 T cell receptor beta chains sequenced from one sample in a study of radiation and T cells in renal cell carcinoma. Time point noted: baseline pretreatment blood. As for treatment: 15 Gy SBRT to primary tumor, nephrectomy 4 weeks later. The assay was immunoSEQ multiplex PCR, and TCRdb's table has in-frame clones only and misses some. The sample shows about 140,000 clones, over 80% of them seen only once. The sample in question was blood, obtained from a patient whose treatment included radiotherapy and nephrectomy. These receptors were obtained from a woman between 45 and 65 years old with renal cell carcinoma.

The chain combines TRBV28 with TRBJ1-2; D is unclear. Germline V lookup: CDR1 MDHEN, CDR2 SYDVKM. CDR3 length equals 13 residues. V was trimmed by 1 base and J by 4 bases, leaving 7 bases between them. The CDR3 DNA follows: TGTGCCAGCAGTTTATCGACAAGCTATGGCTACACCTTC. Protein product: CASSLSTSYGYTF.

V and J are TRBV4-1 and TRBJ1-6; tentative D call: TRBD1 (5 bases). The germline CDR1 and CDR2 sequences are MGHRA and YSYEKL. The germline V and J ends were trimmed by 4 bases and 12 bases, with 19 bases remaining between them. The CDR3 spans 15 residues. DNA for the CDR3: TGCGCCAGCAGCCTTCGGAGGATGCGGGGGATACCCCTCCACTTT. Amino acids: CASSLRRMRGIPLHF.

V gene TRBV6-5 combines with J gene TRBJ2-1; no clear D. The CDR3 is made up of 15 amino acids. Germline V CDR1 and CDR2: MNHEY, SVGAGI. V gave up 4 bases and J gave up 3 bases, with 13 bases separating them. CDR3 DNA: TGTGCCAGCAGTTTGAACTCTGACTTCTACAATGAGCAGTTCTTC. As protein: CASSLNSDFYNEQFF.

This chain joins TRBV6-4 and TRBJ2-7; no reliable D call. The CDR3 extends over 13 amino acids. Germline CDR1 MRHNA, CDR2 SNTAGT. With 3 bases removed from V and 6 bases from J, the gap between germline ends came to 12 bases. CDR3 amino acids: CASSEVEGIEQYF. The CDR3 DNA reads as TGTGCCAGCAGTGAGGTCGAAGGGATCGAGCAGTACTTC.

CDR3 bases: TGTGCCACCAGCCAGGGACAGGGGCCTTACAATGAGCAGTTCTTC. This encodes CATSQGQGPYNEQFF. The chain recombines TRBV15 with TRBJ2-1; TRBD1 aligns across 10 bases. In germline, CDR1 is LNHNV, CDR2 YYDKDF (reference sequence). The CDR3 is made up of 15 amino acids. Trimming cost V 5 bases and J 4 bases; bases outside gene matches: 5.

This chain connects TRBV29-1 to TRBJ1-1; D is unclear. The CDR3 totals 13 residues. Trimming removed 7 bases at V and 2 bases at J, with 14 bases between. Germline V gene lookup returns CDR1 SQVTM and CDR2 ANQGSEA. The chain's CDR3 is CSAPGPGNTEAFF. The CDR3 DNA reads as TGCAGCGCCCCCGGGCCCGGAAACACTGAAGCTTTCTTT.

CDR3 coding DNA: TGTGCCAGCAGCCCTCCGGGACAGGGGGCTTTCAGCTACACCTTC. Protein product: CASSPPGQGAFSYTF. The genes are TRBV7-3 and TRBJ1-2; the match to TRBD1 covers 12 bases. V shed 5 bases and J 9 bases; nucleotides not matched to a gene: 10. The CDR3 is 15 residues long. Germline assignment: CDR1 SGHTA and CDR2 FQGTGA. The full variable domain, its missing parts supplied by reference TRBV7-3 and TRBJ1-2, is GAGVSQTPSNKVTEKGKYVELRCDPISGHTALYWYRQSLGQGPEFLIYFQGTGAADDSGLPNDRFFAVRPEGSVSTLKIQRTERGDSAVYLCASSPPGQGAFSYTFGSGTRLTVV.

This clone was seen only a few times. The rearrangement joins TRBV7-8 to TRBJ1-1; D uncertain. The germline V gene encodes CDR1 SGHVS and CDR2 FQNEAQ. The CDR3 contains 15 residues. The V and J ends lost 1 base and 1 base respectively, with 10 bases between them. CDR3 sequence (DNA): TGTGCCAGCAGCTTAGTTTCCAGAGCGAACACTGAAGCTTTCTTT. It yields the protein CASSLVSRANTEAFF. Filled out from reference TRBV7-8 and TRBJ1-1, the complete variable domain reads GAGVSQSPRYKVAKRGQDVALRCDPISGHVSLFWYQQALGQGPEFLTYFQNEAQLDKSGLPSDRFFAERPEGSVSTLKIQRTQQEDSAVYLCASSLVSRANTEAFFGQGTRLTVV.

The chain is built from TRBV11-1 and TRBJ2-3; D gene unclear. V lost 5 bases to trimming and J lost 5 bases, with 17 bases between them. Looked up from germline, CDR1 is SGHAT and CDR2 is FQDESV (reference sequence). There are 15 residues in the CDR3. CDR3 in amino acids: CASSPKGMFGDTQYF. DNA for the CDR3: TGTGCCAGCAGCCCTAAGGGAATGTTTGGAGATACGCAGTATTTT. Together with reference TRBV11-1 and TRBJ2-3, the CDR3 gives the full variable domain: EAEVAQSPRYKITEKSQAVAFWCDPISGHATLYWYRQILGQGPELLVQFQDESVVDDSQLPKDRFSAERLKGVDSTLKIQPAELGDSAMYLCASSPKGMFGDTQYFGPGTRLTVL.

As for this clone: Other DNA sequences in this specimen translate into the identical CDR3. The V call is TRBV27, the J call TRBJ2-7, with TRBD1 matching over 9 bases. The CDR3 is 14 amino acids. CDR1 MNHEY and CDR2 SMNVEV come from the germline V gene (reference sequence). Losses at the gene ends were 6 bases for V and 4 bases for J; bases not matched to a gene: 7. The CDR3 here is CASSQGQGQYEQYF. The CDR3 DNA reads TGTGCCAGCAGCCAGGGACAGGGACAGTACGAGCAGTACTTC.

The chain carries TRBV5-1 and TRBJ2-3; D unresolved. Trimming took off 4 bases at V and 0 bases at J, with 12 bases between the two ends. From germline, CDR1 is SGHRS and CDR2 YFSETQ. The CDR3 covers 15 residues. The CDR3 region is CASSIRARSTDTQYF. The CDR3 DNA reads TGCGCCAGCAGCATCCGGGCCCGAAGCACAGATACGCAGTATTTT.

This clone appeared once. This rearrangement joins TRBV11-2 to TRBJ2-7, with D perhaps TRBD2 (5 bases). The CDR3 has 14 amino acids. The V gene's germline CDR1 is SGHAT and CDR2 FQNNGV. V gave up 3 bases and J gave up 5 bases, with 14 bases separating them. The CDR3 region has the DNA TGTGCCAGCAGCTTGGCCGGGATGTCGAACGAGCAGTACTTC. The encoded protein is CASSLAGMSNEQYF.

V gene TRBV30 combines with J gene TRBJ2-2; 9 nucleotides line up with TRBD2. Per germline, CDR1 GTSNPN and CDR2 SVGIG (reference sequence). Trimming took 0 bases from V and 0 from J; bases not matched to a gene: 11. The CDR3 loop spans 19 amino acids. The CDR3 loop is CAWSVLTGRGGPNTGELFF. DNA of the CDR3: TGTGCCTGGAGTGTACTTACCGGGCGGGGGGGCCCGAACACCGGGGAGCTGTTTTTT.

The chain is built from TRBV5-6 and TRBJ2-1; a weak D match, TRBD2 (6 bases). Germline CDR1 reads SGHDT; CDR2 reads YYEEEE. V was cut by 4 bases and J by 15 bases, with 20 bases left in between. This CDR3 has 13 residues. CDR3 coding DNA: TGTGCCAGCAGCGGAACAGGACTATCCGTCGCGTTCTTC. This gives the protein CASSGTGLSVAFF.

V usage is TRBV30 and J usage is TRBJ2-7; D gene ambiguous. V lost 4 bases to trimming and J lost 0 bases, with 13 bases between them. Germline assignment: CDR1 GTSNPN and CDR2 SVGIG (reference sequence). CDR3 length: 14 amino acids. The CDR3 bases are TGTGCCTGGAAGAGGTTAGGGCTCTCCTACGAGCAGTACTTC. It specifies CAWKRLGLSYEQYF.

The rearrangement joins TRBV6-6 to TRBJ2-5; D not resolved. CDR1 MNHNY and CDR2 SVGAGI come from the germline V gene (reference sequence). The CDR3 consists of 13 residues. Deletions cut 2 bases from V and 4 bases from J, with 8 bases between. The CDR3 loop is CASSYRDGETQYF. The CDR3 DNA sequence: TGTGCCAGCAGTTACAGGGATGGAGAGACCCAGTACTTC.

The chain recombines TRBV19 with TRBJ1-5; no definite D call. The V gene's germline CDR1 is LNHDA and CDR2 SQIVND (reference sequence). V was shortened by 1 base and J by 8 bases, with 3 bases between the two germline ends. The CDR3 is made up of 11 amino acids. CDR3: CASSIGEPQHF. Here the CDR3 DNA reads TGTGCCAGTAGTATAGGCGAGCCCCAGCATTTT.

The V and J genes are TRBV5-1 and TRBJ1-6; TRBD1 aligns across 7 bases. J gave up 10 bases and V 3 bases, and 10 bases lay outside the gene matches. CDR1 and CDR2 (germline): SGHRS, YFSETQ. CDR3 length: 15 residues. CDR3 residues: CASSSQDRRESPLHF. In nucleotides, the CDR3 is TGCGCCAGCAGCTCCCAGGACAGGAGGGAATCACCCCTCCACTTT.

The chain carries TRBV7-2 and TRBJ2-7, with D hard to call. V was pared by 5 bases and J by 0 bases, with 11 bases between. Germline lookup yields CDR1 SGHTA and CDR2 FQGNSA. The CDR3 loop spans 14 amino acids. CDR3 bases: TGTGCCAGCAGCACCGGGCCTGCCTCCTACGAGCAGTACTTC. It codes for CASSTGPASYEQYF. Based on the CDR3 plus reference TRBV7-2 and TRBJ2-7, the full variable domain is GAGVSQSPSNKVTEKGKDVELRCDPISGHTALYWYRQSLGQGLEFLIYFQGNSAPDKSGLPSDRFSAERTGGSVSTLTIQRTQQEDSAVYLCASSTGPASYEQYFGPGTRLTVT.

The chain recombines TRBV4-3 with TRBJ1-5; perhaps TRBD1 as D (6 bases). This CDR3 spans 14 amino acids. Trimming stripped 4 bases from V and 2 bases from J, with 9 bases between. Per germline, CDR1 LGHNA and CDR2 YSLEER. CDR3 residues: CASSLRTGNQPQHF. In DNA form, the CDR3 reads TGCGCCAGCAGCCTGAGGACAGGCAATCAGCCCCAGCATTTT.

J is TRBJ1-2 and V is TRBV29-1; TRBD1 is a possible D gene (5 bases). In germline, CDR1 is SQVTM, CDR2 ANQGSEA. The ends were cut back, 5 bases at V and 8 bases at J, with 15 bases in the middle. This CDR3 is built from 12 residues. CDR3 sequence: CSVPRDSLGYTF. CDR3 nucleotide sequence: TGCAGCGTTCCCCGGGACTCCCTCGGCTACACCTTC.

The chain carries TRBV15 and TRBJ2-7; unclear D gene. The CDR3 covers 17 residues. Germline-derived CDR1 and CDR2 are LNHNV and YYDKDF (reference sequence). V lost 3 bases, J lost 4 bases, and 22 bases lay in between. CDR3 in DNA: TGTGCCACCAGCAGGAGTTTTAGGCCCGCGTTGGGGTACGAGCAGTACTTC. Amino acid sequence: CATSRSFRPALGYEQYF.

This sequence joins TRBV28 and TRBJ1-2; 7 nucleotides line up with TRBD1. Germline lookup yields CDR1 MDHEN and CDR2 SYDVKM. Germline trimming cut 6 bases from V and 2 bases from J; bases unmatched to any gene: 6. CDR3 length: 14 residues. CDR3 residues: CASRGTDRNYGYTF. CDR3 bases: TGTGCCAGCAGGGGGACGGACAGGAACTATGGCTACACCTTC.

This chain joins TRBV4-1 and TRBJ2-3; 8 nucleotides agree with TRBD2. V was clipped by 8 bases and J by 6 bases; unmatched bases: 7. Per the germline V gene, CDR1 is MGHRA and CDR2 is YSYEKL. The CDR3 runs to 13 residues. The CDR3 sequence: CASYSGGADTQYF. For the CDR3, the DNA is TGCGCCAGCTATTCGGGGGGGGCGGATACGCAGTATTTT.

The chain employs TRBV14 and TRBJ2-7, with no clear D. Between the trimmed V and J ends, which lost 0 bases and 4 bases, there was a span of 7 bases. CDR3 length equals 13 residues. Looked up from germline, CDR1 is SGHDN and CDR2 is FVKESK. CDR3 amino acids: CASSQDLGYEQYF. DNA for the CDR3: TGTGCCAGCAGCCAAGATTTAGGATACGAGCAGTACTTC.

The chain joins TRBV28 to TRBJ1-2; D perhaps matches TRBD1 (5 bases). This CDR3 has 11 amino acids. V lost 10 bases and J 6 bases, leaving 12 bases between the germline ends. Germline assignment: CDR1 MDHEN and CDR2 SYDVKM. Here the CDR3 reads CATRGGDGYTF. CDR3 nucleotide sequence: TGTGCCACCCGTGGGGGGGATGGCTACACCTTC.

The chain recombines TRBV11-3 with TRBJ2-7; D is tentatively TRBD1 or TRBD2 (5 bases each). Germline CDR1 is SGHNT and CDR2 is YENEEA. The length of the CDR3 is 13 residues. V lost 6 bases and J 3 bases, leaving 12 bases between the germline ends. CDR3: CASSWDEDYEQYF. DNA for the CDR3: TGTGCCAGCAGTTGGGACGAGGACTACGAGCAGTACTTC.

The chain recombines TRBV2 with TRBJ1-1; D is ambiguous. V was shortened by 5 bases and J by 4 bases, with 11 bases between the two germline ends. Germline CDR1 and CDR2: SNHLY and FYNNEI. The CDR3 spans 13 residues. The DNA of the CDR3 is TGTGCCAGCAGTCCTCCGGGGAGCACTGAAGCTTTCTTT. This codes for CASSPPGSTEAFF.